These 25 T cell receptor beta chains originate from one sample sequenced in a study of T cell repertoires in cytomegalovirus infection. TCRdb re-derived calls from the reads in MiXCR, one entry per CDR3 protein. This repertoire shows roughly 860,000 distinct CDR3 sequences, 30% to 35% found once; its top ten account for around 11%. These receptors lack a known antigen. The sequencing used cultured CD8+ T cells from PBMCs, collected from culture after CMV antigen stimulation. The receptors here all came from a human donor in good health (CMV status not recorded). Some clones in this sample may be carry-over from other donors' samples.

The genes are TRBV6-1 and TRBJ2-3, with D possibly being TRBD2 (6 bases). Deletions cut 7 bases from V and 4 bases from J, with 9 bases between. CDR1 and CDR2 from the germline V gene are MNHNS and SASEGT. There are 12 residues in the CDR3. The chain's CDR3 is CASTGRPDTQYF. The CDR3 DNA follows: TGTGCCAGCACTGGGAGGCCAGATACGCAGTATTTT.

The chain joins TRBV2 to TRBJ1-2; D is uncertain. The CDR3 is 11 amino acids. The germline V gene encodes CDR1 SNHLY and CDR2 FYNNEI. Trimming stripped 5 bases from V and 3 bases from J, with 4 bases between. The CDR3 sequence: CASSRYYGYTF. CDR3 DNA sequence: TGTGCCAGCAGTCGGTACTATGGCTACACCTTC.

The rearrangement joins TRBV25-1 to TRBJ1-1; D not certain. The CDR3 sequence is 12 residues long. Germline CDR1 is MGHDK and CDR2 is SYGVNS. The germline V and J ends were trimmed by 4 bases and 1 base, with 4 bases remaining between them. CDR3 loop: CASSGWNTEAFF. The DNA of the CDR3 is TGTGCCAGCAGTGGTTGGAACACTGAAGCTTTCTTT.

This chain links TRBV5-5 with TRBJ2-6; TRBD1 is a possible D gene (5 bases). The V end was cut by 4 bases, the J end by 0 bases, with 14 bases between. This CDR3 contains 17 residues. Germline V gene sequence: CDR1 SGHKS, CDR2 YYEKEE (reference sequence). The CDR3: CASSTQGQRSGANVLTF. The CDR3 nucleotides read TGTGCCAGCAGCACTCAGGGTCAGCGCTCTGGGGCCAACGTCCTGACTTTC.

The chain links TRBV5-6 to TRBJ2-7, with D possibly being TRBD1 or TRBD2 (5 bases each). The CDR3 is 14 amino acids. CDR1 is SGHDT and CDR2 is YYEEEE in the germline V gene. V lost 4 bases and J 0 bases, leaving 11 bases between the germline ends. CDR3 sequence reads: CASSPGTASYEQYV. For the CDR3, the DNA is TGTGCCAGCAGCCCCGGGACGGCCTCCTACGAGCAGTACGTC.

The chain recombines TRBV27 with TRBJ2-5; the D gene is possibly TRBD1 (6 bases). The CDR3 sequence is 15 residues long. The germline V gene encodes CDR1 MNHEY and CDR2 SMNVEV (reference sequence). V was cut by 6 bases and J by 2 bases, with 16 bases left in between. The CDR3: CASRPGQLFQETQYF. The DNA for the CDR3 is TGTGCCAGCAGGCCCGGACAGCTTTTTCAAGAGACCCAGTACTTC.

The rearrangement joins TRBV7-9 to TRBJ1-2; D unresolved. The CDR3 extends over 15 amino acids. Germline-derived CDR1 and CDR2 are SEHNR and FQNEAQ (reference sequence). V dropped 5 bases and J dropped 8 bases, with 21 bases sitting between them. CDR3 DNA: TGTGCCAGCAGCCCCGATGGGCCAGGAGGAAAGGGCTACACCTTC. Its translation: CASSPDGPGGKGYTF. Together with reference TRBV7-9 and TRBJ1-2, the CDR3 gives the full variable domain: DTGVSQNPRHKITKRGQNVTFRCDPISEHNRLYWYRQTLGQGPEFLTYFQNEAQLEKSRLLSDRFSAERPKGSFSTLEIQRTEQGDSAMYLCASSPDGPGGKGYTFGSGTRLTVV.

As to this clonotype: This is likely a read error, given that the CDR3 carries no conserved phenylalanine or tryptophan at its end. The chain joins TRBV12-3 or TRBV12-4 to TRBJ2-5; TRBD1 might be the D (6 bases). Between the trimmed V and J ends, which lost 1 base and 2 bases, there was a span of 11 bases. The CDR3 contains 15 residues. The CDR3 coding sequence is TGTGCCAGCAGTTTAGGGACAGAGTATCAAGAGACCCAGTACCTC. This gives the protein CASSLGTEYQETQYL.

In this sample, this clonotype turned up a few times. V is TRBV18 and J is TRBJ1-6; TRBD1 agrees at 8 bases. The CDR3 is made up of 17 amino acids. Germline V lookup: CDR1 KGHSH, CDR2 LQKENI. V was clipped by 3 bases and J by 6 bases; unmatched bases: 10. The DNA for the CDR3 is TGTGCCAGCTCACCCTCCTTCCGGGACAGGCGTAATTCACCCCTCCACTTT. The encoded protein is CASSPSFRDRRNSPLHF.

This clonotype was recorded at least ten times. The V and J genes are TRBV7-6 and TRBJ1-2; D not resolved. CDR3 length: 13 residues. V dropped 1 base and J dropped 3 bases, with 6 bases sitting between them. The germline CDR1 and CDR2 sequences are SGHVS and FNYEAQ. The CDR3 nucleotides read TGTGCCAGCAGCTTAGAGGGATACTATGGCTACACCTTC. This gives the protein CASSLEGYYGYTF.

This clonotype was detected many times. The chain uses TRBV27 and TRBJ1-3, with D possibly being TRBD1 (5 bases). The germline V gene has CDR1 MNHEY and CDR2 SMNVEV (reference sequence). This CDR3 has 14 amino acids. Trimming cost V 2 bases and J 2 bases, with 7 bases left between them. The CDR3 protein is CASSLQGAGNTIYF. CDR3 nucleotide sequence: TGTGCCAGCAGTTTACAGGGAGCTGGAAACACCATATATTTT.

The sample holds many counts of this clonotype. The chain uses TRBV12-3 or TRBV12-4 and TRBJ1-1; D unresolved. The CDR3 is 14 residues long. The V gene lost 5 bases and the J gene lost 2 bases, with 12 bases spanning the gap. The CDR3 region has the DNA TGTGCCAGCAGTAAGTTCGACGGTAACACTGAAGCTTTCTTT. Translation: CASSKFDGNTEAFF.

V is TRBV7-6 and J is TRBJ2-6; 10 bases match TRBD1. V lost 5 bases to trimming and J lost 3 bases; unmatched junction nucleotides: 10. CDR1 is SGHVS and CDR2 is FNYEAQ in the germline V gene. CDR3 length: 18 amino acids. CDR3 sequence reads: CASSGHRDRGNGANVLTF. For the CDR3, the DNA is TGTGCCAGCAGCGGACACCGGGACAGGGGAAATGGGGCCAACGTCCTGACTTTC.

The chain links TRBV15 to TRBJ1-1, with D uncertain. Germline V gene sequence: CDR1 LNHNV, CDR2 YYDKDF (reference sequence). The CDR3 sequence is 17 residues long. V gave up 0 bases and J gave up 0 bases, with 14 bases separating them. As DNA, the CDR3 is TGTGCCACCAGCAGAGATAGGACTCTATCTTTGAACACTGAAGCTTTCTTT. Amino acids: CATSRDRTLSLNTEAFF.

This clonotype was counted a few times. The rearrangement links TRBV27 to TRBJ2-1, with TRBD2 matching 8 bases. The CDR3 has 15 amino acids. The germline V gene encodes CDR1 MNHEY and CDR2 SMNVEV (reference sequence). Trimming took 6 bases from V and 7 from J; bases not matched to a gene: 11. For the CDR3, the DNA is TGTGCCAGCAGCCCGGGGGGGCTAGCGGTTAATGAGCAGTTCTTC. Its translation: CASSPGGLAVNEQFF.

The gene calls are TRBV4-3 and TRBJ2-2; the D is unclear. The CDR3 sequence is 16 residues long. CDR1 and CDR2 (germline): LGHNA, YSLEER. Between the trimmed V and J ends, which lost 0 bases and 5 bases, there was a span of 13 bases. CDR3 sequence (DNA): TGCGCCAGCAGCCAAGAATATTCGACTCTGACCGGGGAGCTGTTTTTT. It yields the protein CASSQEYSTLTGELFF.

In this sample, this clonotype turned up once. The CDR3 region is CASKSGYGYTF. For the CDR3, the DNA is TGTGCCAGCAAGTCGGGCTATGGCTACACCTTC. The chain is built from TRBV27 and TRBJ1-2; the D is unclear. Germline V gene sequence: CDR1 MNHEY, CDR2 SMNVEV (reference sequence). This CDR3 comprises 11 residues. Between the trimmed V and J ends, which lost 7 bases and 4 bases, there was a span of 7 bases.

The rearrangement uses TRBV10-3 and TRBJ2-2; TRBD2 matches at 7 bases. Trimming at V came to 6 bases and at J to 1 base, leaving 5 bases not matched to a gene. CDR3 length equals 15 residues. The germline V gene encodes CDR1 ENHRY and CDR2 SYGVKD. The chain's CDR3 is CAISWAGENTGELFF. The CDR3 DNA sequence: TGTGCCATCAGCTGGGCGGGGGAGAACACCGGGGAGCTGTTTTTT.

The sample holds a few counts of this clonotype. V and J are TRBV27 and TRBJ2-7; weak D call: TRBD2 (5 bases). The CDR3 covers 16 residues. Trimming cost V 0 bases and J 0 bases, with 12 bases left between them. The germline CDR1 and CDR2 sequences are MNHEY and SMNVEV (reference sequence). CDR3 bases: TGTGCCAGCAGTTTATCGGAGGCCCGAATCTCCTACGAGCAGTACTTC. This gives the protein CASSLSEARISYEQYF.

In this sample, this clonotype turned up many times. V usage is TRBV10-3 and J usage is TRBJ2-3, with D unclear. V was shortened by 6 bases and J by 0 bases, with 16 bases between the two germline ends. The CDR3 sequence is 16 residues long. CDR1 and CDR2 (germline): ENHRY, SYGVKD. In DNA form, the CDR3 reads TGTGCCATCAGCCTCTCGGGTGCGTCTAGCACAGATACGCAGTATTTT. Its protein product is CAISLSGASSTDTQYF.

This clonotype appeared many times. This chain uses TRBV7-8 with TRBJ1-5, with TRBD1 matching 8 bases. The junction had 4 bases not matched to a gene; V was cut back by 2 bases and J by 1 base. Germline V gene data show CDR1 as SGHVS and CDR2 as FQNEAQ. The CDR3 consists of 16 residues. The DNA of the CDR3 is TGTGCCAGCAGCTTACGACAGGGGAGAAGCAATCAGCCCCAGCATTTT. It translates to CASSLRQGRSNQPQHF. The full variable domain, completed using reference TRBV7-8 and TRBJ1-5, is GAGVSQSPRYKVAKRGQDVALRCDPISGHVSLFWYQQALGQGPEFLTYFQNEAQLDKSGLPSDRFFAERPEGSVSTLKIQRTQQEDSAVYLCASSLRQGRSNQPQHFGDGTRLSIL.

A few counts support this clonotype. V gene TRBV11-2 combines with J gene TRBJ2-1; D is ambiguous. V was trimmed by 0 bases and J by 10 bases, leaving 7 bases between them. The germline V gene has CDR1 SGHAT and CDR2 FQNNGV. The CDR3 totals 12 residues. This CDR3 is CASSLESVEQFF. The CDR3 nucleotides read TGTGCCAGCAGCTTAGAGTCAGTAGAGCAGTTCTTC.

The chain carries TRBV19 and TRBJ1-5; D may be TRBD1 (5 bases). Trimming removed 3 bases from V and 4 bases from J, with 13 bases in between. The length of the CDR3 is 15 residues. Germline lookup yields CDR1 LNHDA and CDR2 SQIVND (reference sequence). CDR3 nucleotide sequence: TGTGCCAGTAGTATCTCCCTGTGGGGGAATCAGCCCCAGCATTTT. The encoded protein is CASSISLWGNQPQHF.

This clonotype came up a few times. The CDR3 sequence is CASSRRQGTDQPQHF. As DNA, the CDR3 is TGCGCCAGCAGCCGAAGACAGGGAACCGATCAGCCCCAGCATTTT. The rearrangement joins TRBV4-1 to TRBJ1-5; 7 nucleotides align to TRBD1. The CDR3 totals 15 residues. V shed 4 bases, J shed 5 bases, and the junction held 8 bases outside the gene matches. CDR1 is MGHRA and CDR2 is YSYEKL in the germline V gene.

The chain couples TRBV29-1 to TRBJ1-2, with D possibly matching TRBD1 (5 bases). CDR1 SQVTM and CDR2 ANQGSEA come from the germline V gene. CDR3 length: 11 residues. Trimming took 5 bases from V and 6 from J, leaving 10 bases between them. CDR3 residues: CSVRGKDGYTF. The CDR3 bases are TGCAGCGTTCGGGGGAAAGATGGCTACACCTTC. Filled out from reference TRBV29-1 and TRBJ1-2, the complete variable domain reads SAVISQKPSRDICQRGTSLTIQCQVDSQVTMMFWYRQQPGQSLTLIATANQGSEATYESGFVIDKFPISRPNLTFSTLTVSNMSPEDSSIYLCSVRGKDGYTFGSGTRLTVV.